A selection of T cell receptor beta chains follows, all from one sample in a study of blood T cell repertoires in COVID-19. Libraries were prepared by immunoSEQ multiplex PCR; TCRdb keeps only in-frame clonotypes and omits some of them. The table shows roughly 76,000 clones, with around 78% occurring only once. Sequencing used peripheral blood. The receptors shown here come from a human donor in a cohort sampled during active COVID-19. CDR3s include the opening cysteine and the closing phenylalanine or tryptophan. D genes are given only for firm matches. A row's size may be missing; if present it is once, few, many or a size class.

clone_size	d_call	j_call	v_call	cdr3_length	cdr3_nt	cdr3_aa
few	-	TRBJ1-2	TRBV13	14	TGTGCCAGCAGCTTGATGGCCGAGGAATATGGCTACACCTTC	CASSLMAEEYGYTF
-	TRBD1	TRBJ2-2	TRBV18	15	TGTGCCAGCTCACTCCAGGGGGCGAGCACCGGGGAGCTGTTTTTT	CASSLQGASTGELFF
-	TRBD1	TRBJ2-3	TRBV5-4	16	TGTGCCAGCAGCCTAGCTCCGGGACAGGGTAGAGATACGCAGTATTTT	CASSLAPGQGRDTQYF
-	-	TRBJ2-5	TRBV9	15	TGTGCCAGCAGCGTAGACCTGGGGGCGGTGGAGACCCAGTACTTC	CASSVDLGAVETQYF
-	TRBD1	TRBJ2-7	TRBV5-1	14	TGCGCCAGCAGCTCGGGACAGGGTACCGACGAGCAGTACTTC	CASSSGQGTDEQYF
-	TRBD2	TRBJ2-2	TRBV24-1	16	TGTGCCACCAGTGATTTTACGGGAGGAGGCACCGGGGAGCTGTTTTTT	CATSDFTGGGTGELFF
-	-	TRBJ1-3	TRBV10-3	20	TGTGCCATCAGTGAGTCGGGACACCAAAGCATTACAACCTCTGGAAACACCATATATTTT	CAISESGHQSITTSGNTIYF
-	TRBD2	TRBJ2-6	TRBV28	16	TGTGCCAGCAGGTCAGCGGGAGTGAGCGGGGCCAACGTCCTGACTTTC	CASRSAGVSGANVLTF
-	TRBD2	TRBJ2-1	TRBV19	14	TGTGCCAGTAGCCCGGGGGGAACCTACAATGAGCAGTTCTTC	CASSPGGTYNEQFF
-	TRBD2	TRBJ2-7	TRBV7-8	16	TGTGCCAGCAGCTTACTCGGGAGGGATGGAACCTACGAGCAGTACTTC	CASSLLGRDGTYEQYF
-	TRBD1	TRBJ1-2	TRBV5-4	17	TGTGCCAGCAGATATATTTCTGGGACAGGAGTTCACTATGGCTACACCTTC	CASRYISGTGVHYGYTF
-	TRBD2	TRBJ2-1	TRBV19	16	TGTGCCAGTAGTCCCCCGGGACTAGCGGGAGTTAATGAGCAGTTCTTC	CASSPPGLAGVNEQFF
-	TRBD1	TRBJ2-6	TRBV25-1	18	TGTGCCAGCAGTGAATTGGGACAGGGGGCATACGGGGCCAACGTCCTGACTTTC	CASSELGQGAYGANVLTF
-	TRBD1	TRBJ1-1	TRBV6-2/TRBV6-3	15	TGTGCCAGCAGCCCCGGACAGGTCAAACTCGCTGAAGCTTTCTTT	CASSPGQVKLAEAFF
many	TRBD1	TRBJ2-7	TRBV10-2	17	TGCGCCAGCAGAGAGAACCAGGGGGCGACGAGCTCCTACGAGCAGTACTTC	CASRENQGATSSYEQYF